What follows describes a single TCR beta chain. Trimming cost V 4 bases and J 3 bases; bases outside gene matches: 11. Germline assignment: CDR1 MGHRA and CDR2 YSYEKL. This CDR3 is 16 amino acids long. Libraries were prepared by immunoSEQ multiplex PCR; TCRdb keeps only in-frame clonotypes and omits some of them. The sample records tens of thousands of clones, just over 90% being singletons. This specimen belongs to a study of technical replicates of blood from a few donors. The sequence was collected from a human donor in good health. V and J are TRBV4-1 and TRBJ1-2; 7 bases map to TRBD1. Sequenced material: T cells isolated from PBMCs. Here the CDR3 reads CASSRSQTGSHYGYTF. CDR3 nucleotide sequence: TGCGCCAGCAGCCGCTCTCAGACAGGGTCGCACTATGGCTACACCTTC.